This T cell receptor (beta chain) was obtained from a study of cytomegalovirus exposure and HLA in healthy donors (dated by TCRdb to 2016 to 2017). For the wider study: An earlier analysis of around 600 of the donors reported approximately 270 Gb of sequence data and some 120 million unique TCR beta sequences from 150 million to 200 million T cells. An early release covering more than 500 HLA-typed donors comprised approximately 290 gigabases of sequencing data and roughly 85 million unique TCR sequences. Among the roughly 370 genotyped donors, approximately 76% belonged to the genetic ancestry cluster associated with self-reported Caucasian donors. The aim of the study was to test whether cataloging public T cell receptors could identify signatures of past pathogen exposure. The study used immunosequencing to profile the T cell repertoires of 666 subjects and linked those repertoires to cytomegalovirus serostatus. In addition to the first cohort of around 670 subjects, a separate validation cohort of 120 different subjects was used. To predict cytomegalovirus infection status, the study combined high-throughput TCR immunosequencing, statistical association of individual TCRs with disease status, and machine learning. To study patterns of TCR occurrence, a later analysis re-analyzed previously published TCR beta repertoires from 700 or so donors and added high-resolution HLA genotyping. In the later analysis, no new phenotypic data were used to find candidate immune exposures; instead, reliance was placed on TCR beta sequences and their occurrence across donors. An earlier analysis of 500 to 650 of the donors applied high-throughput TCR beta sequencing to assess whether each TCR beta V gene segment acted as functional or pseudogenic. Donor age, sex, ethnicity and CMV serostatus were collected together with the repertoire data. A later genetic analysis took genome-wide SNP genotypes for about 65% of the 666 donors and used that subset as a discovery cohort. All discovery cohort repertoires had been generated using a single sequencing platform. HLA typing included class I and class II loci at four-digit resolution. The number of donors typed differed by locus, with roughly 620-630 for A, B, C, DRB1 and DQB1, 522 for DQA1, about 610 for DPA1, and roughly 450 for DPB1. Several DR-DQ haplotypes were handled as single units for association and clustering because linkage in the cohort was strong. Across 398 genotyped donors of the cohort, an average of about 220,000 unique TCR beta nucleotide sequences per donor were sequenced, and 15% to 20% of those sequences were non-productive.

CDR3 length: 14 amino acids, cysteine to phenylalanine. Of all the DNA, just the CDR3 is kept, 42 bases in frame from base 1. CDR1 SGHRS and CDR2 YFSETQ were looked up in the germline V gene. The V end loses 4 bases and the J end loses 1 base, and a stretch of 9 bases separates them. Library preparation used the immunoSEQ multiplex PCR assay. A mixture of 60 forward primers for TCR Vbeta segments and 13 reverse primers for TCR Jbeta segments was used in the multiplex PCR. The CDR3 region of rearranged TCR beta genes was amplified from genomic DNA with a multiplex PCR assay. On the Illumina HiSeq System, the amplified TCR beta libraries were sequenced as 87-base-pair reads. Per the authors' processing: In a later analysis, some 80 million unique TCR beta chains were counted across the roughly 700 repertoires, and roughly 11 million of these chains were shared by at least two donors. Raw reads were error-corrected and collapsed into unique sequences with a nearest-neighbor algorithm that merged closely related sequences to remove PCR and sequencing errors. Alignment of CDR3 sequences to IMGT reference sequences was used to assign V, D and J gene segments. For a sequence to be retained, at least a six-nucleotide match to both a V gene segment and a J gene segment was required. A rearrangement counted as productive if the CDR3 had no stop codons and remained in frame with V and J, and every other rearrangement counted as non-productive. Following IMGT convention, CDR3 was defined as the stretch from the second conserved V-encoded cysteine to the conserved J-encoded phenylalanine. The earlier analysis of a few hundred of the donors excluded sequences that lacked an unambiguous match to a single V gene segment. An earlier analysis of about 590 of the donors classified V segments as functional when productive rearrangements were above 56.7% and as segregating when the standard deviation between donors was above 5%. To diagnose cytomegalovirus status from the catalog of TCR beta chain sequences, a statistical classification framework was built. In a later analysis, V and J genes were assigned by comparing TCR nucleotide sequences against IMGT/GENE-DB human TR gene sequences. Using the TCRdist pipeline, a later analysis assigned CDR3 sequences along with most-parsimonious VDJ recombination scenarios. In a later analysis, each TCR beta chain was defined by its CDR3 amino acid sequence together with its V-gene family, and reads lacking a unique V-gene family were excluded. In a later analysis, several hundred highly shared, low-generation-probability nucleotide sequences were removed to address suspected cross-contamination and a sequencing artifact. A later analysis calculated a clonal expansion index for each public chain from normalized within-repertoire ranks of inferred template counts. In a later analysis, generation probabilities were computed using a VDJ recombination model fitted to out-of-frame rearrangements, and the results were checked against IGoR. Hypergeometric tests were used in a later analysis to score TCR-TCR, TCR-HLA and TCR-CMV co-occurrence, with a repertoire-size bias correction applied to the TCR pairs. To estimate false discovery rates, a later analysis permuted the HLA or CMV assignments 20 times. In a later analysis, co-occurring TCRs were grouped using DBSCAN, and TCRdist sequence similarity was added for clustering within HLA-allele-positive subsets. Repertoires with fewer than 30,000 or more than 120,000 public chains, plus five repertoires with anomalous nucleotide sharing, were excluded from co-occurrence clustering. TCRdb limited this immuneACCESS table to in-frame rearrangements with V and J called. A share of clones is missing; checked studies link under half to unresolved V genes, and the rest is unexplained. V, J and clone size derive from that table, while D and trimming were established from the DNA sequence. Here the sample has about 80,000 clones; about 80% occur a single time. The ten most abundant clones make up less than 40% of the sample.

The cohort comprised more than 550 healthy bone marrow donors. All cohort members were sampled while nominally healthy, although unrecorded immune exposures were likely present. The donor tested CMV seropositive, placing the donor among the 289 seropositive members of the cohort. A peripheral blood sample was collected from each donor, and TCR beta sequencing was performed on peripheral blood mononuclear cells. The Qiagen DNeasy Blood Extraction Kit was used to extract genomic DNA from the blood cell samples. A remark on this clone: Its antigen is currently not known. There are no base qualities to consult, and no much larger clone falls within one base.

What the work shows at the level of the full study, not this receptor alone: The study listed approximately 150 TCR beta chains as associated with cytomegalovirus. A cluster of highly shared sequence variants was judged likely to represent a technical artifact of the sequencing pipeline. In vitro tests confirmed that a few of the cytomegalovirus-associated TCR beta chains recognize cytomegalovirus antigens. In this cohort, only TCR beta chains were sequenced, and detectable features were limited by the absence of alpha or paired-chain data. A later genetic analysis reported fewer N-insertions in productive TCRs among donors in an Asian-associated ancestry cluster than the approximately 700-donor mean. A later analysis reported that several top co-occurrence clusters appeared linked to parvovirus B19, influenza, CMV and Epstein-Barr virus. According to a later analysis, most CMV-associated TCR beta chains appeared to be HLA-restricted, and the HLA associations seemed to be driven largely by CMV exposure. The authors suggested that the approach could potentially be extended to other disease states and immunological phenotypes. Because counts were too low, seventeen rarely observed V segments, including chromosome 9 orphons, were left out of the earlier analysis of over 550 of the donors. A further reported finding was that TCR beta sequences accurately predicted the HLA-A and HLA-B alleles for most subjects in the first cohort. The presence/absence analyses assumed that sequencing depth was roughly uniform across donors, and that assumption may not be true. In a later analysis, HLA-associated TCR beta chains were found to be more clonally expanded and to have lower generation probabilities than equally common non-associated chains. In a later analysis, TCR association rates were found to vary across HLA loci, with the most associated TCRs seen for DRB1 alleles and the fewest for HLA-C alleles. A later genetic analysis associated a missense DCLRE1C variant with V-gene and J-gene trimming of TCR beta chains, and an independent cohort replicated the association. Strong co-occurrence of HLA alleles, especially DR and DQ, made assigning TCR associations to individual alleles difficult. Most TCR sequences were observed very rarely across donors, whereas some public TCRs were present in many individuals. Because the 87-base-pair reads could not distinguish some IMGT-functional V segments, including TRBV6-2 and TRBV6-3, those segments were excluded. Cytomegalovirus status was reported to be diagnosed by the classifier with high specificity and sensitivity in both the original and validation cohorts. An earlier analysis of several hundred of the donors showed that most TCR beta V segments appeared in productive rearrangements either about 90% or about 30% of the time, which broadly matched IMGT annotations. Immune exposure information for the cohort was limited to CMV serostatus. Correlated functional status among segregating V segments might be attributable to linkage disequilibrium, but an unknown experimental factor could not be ruled out. Because HLA typing was missing for some donors at each locus, association tests included only the typed subset. Specific HLA alleles were associated with 15,000 to 20,000 TCR beta sequences at a false discovery rate of 0.05 in a later analysis.

Specimen: PBMCs. Recombination joined TRBV5-1 with TRBJ1-5; there is no confident call for the D gene. This sequence was found in a man aged 45-65 years in good health and CMV-seropositive. The bases are TGCGCCAGCAGCCCCCTGGGCAGCAATCAGCCCCAGCATTTT. Protein translation: CASSPLGSNQPQHF.